The source of this TCR beta chain is a study of neurological immune-mediated disorders. The team produced cDNA through 5'RACE using 10-nucleotide random UMIs. The output of every sequencing run exceeded 170 million TCR-beta sequences, derived from 15-18 subjects. Each CDR3 protein gets one entry after TCRdb re-called the 5' RACE reads with MiXCR. The data contain 50,000 or so distinct CDR3 sequences, 10% to 15% of them singletons. This CDR3 comprises 15 residues. V dropped 5 bases and J dropped 11 bases, with 19 bases sitting between them. Looked up from germline, CDR1 is WSHSY and CDR2 is SAAADI. Indicated time point: longitudinal time-point 2. Study results and limitations: HTLV-1-associated myelopathy had the most TCR clonal expansion, whereas multiple sclerosis had the least (lower than in healthy controls).

With respect to this clonotype: Its target is unknown.

The sample consisted of PBMCs. The chain is built from TRBV10-2 and TRBJ1-6; D is perhaps TRBD1 (6 bases). The source of this sequence is a male donor with HTLV-1-associated myelopathy (HAM/TSP). The CDR3 DNA reads TGCGCCAGCAGTAATATCAGGGGCTCGTATACACCCCTCCACTTT. Protein product: CASSNIRGSYTPLHF.